A selection of T cell receptor beta chains follows, all from one sample in a study of cytomegalovirus exposure and HLA in healthy donors. Only in-frame clones appear in the TCRdb table, and some are missing; sequencing was by immunoSEQ multiplex PCR. The repertoire has around 130,000 clones, around four fifths of them found once; the top ten carry approximately 1.8%. Material for sequencing was PBMCs. These receptors came from a man in his forties or fifties in good health and CMV-seronegative. The CDR3 runs from the conserved cysteine through the conserved F or W. A D gene is named only where the DNA matches it firmly. Where a row states a size, it is once, few, many or the class of an expanded clone; other rows omit it.

TRBD2	TRBJ2-1	-	TRBV18	CASSEREGSYNEQFF	TGTGCCAGCTCAGAGCGGGAGGGCTCCTACAATGAGCAGTTCTTC
TRBD1	TRBJ2-7	-	TRBV7-9	CASSLGTPGQGYEQYF	TGTGCCAGCAGCCTCGGAACCCCGGGACAGGGCTACGAGCAGTACTTC
-	TRBJ1-6	-	TRBV5-1	CASSSVQGNSPLHF	TGCGCCAGCAGCTCAGTCCAGGGTAATTCACCCCTCCACTTT
TRBD1	TRBJ2-4	few	TRBV11-3	CASSAGQGIDIQYF	TGTGCCAGCAGCGCGGGACAGGGGATAGACATTCAGTACTTC
TRBD1	TRBJ2-3	-	TRBV19	CASRGTGADTQYF	TGTGCCAGTAGGGGGACAGGCGCAGATACGCAGTATTTT
TRBD1	TRBJ1-1	-	TRBV7-9	CASSLGQGNTEAFF	TGTGCCAGCAGCTTAGGACAGGGGAACACTGAAGCTTTCTTT
-	TRBJ2-1	-	TRBV7-8	CASSVLESSEQFF	TGTGCCAGCAGCGTACTAGAATCGAGTGAGCAGTTCTTC
TRBD1	TRBJ2-7	-	TRBV15	CATSRTGEVYEQYF	TGTGCCACCAGCAGGACAGGGGAGGTCTACGAGCAGTACTTC
-	TRBJ1-6	-	TRBV21-1	CASTPNSPLHF	TGTGCCAGCACCCCGAATTCACCCCTCCACTTT
-	TRBJ2-5	-	TRBV19	CASSKPSVGTETQYF	TGTGCCAGTAGTAAGCCTAGCGTGGGAACGGAGACCCAGTACTTC
TRBD1	TRBJ2-7	-	TRBV7-2	CASRLVGGQRDYEQYF	TGTGCCAGCAGGCTTGTTGGGGGACAGCGAGACTACGAGCAGTACTTC
TRBD1	TRBJ2-6	few	TRBV2	CASSRGTGGSGANGLTF	TGTGCCAGCAGTAGGGGGACAGGGGGCTCTGGGGCCAACGGCCTGACTTTC
-	TRBJ2-1	-	TRBV7-7	CASSLDRSSYNEQFF	TGTGCTAGCAGCTTAGACAGGAGCTCCTACAATGAGCAGTTCTTC
TRBD2	TRBJ2-7	-	TRBV25-1	CASSEYGGSSYEQYF	TGTGCCAGCAGTGAATATGGCGGGAGCTCCTACGAGCAGTACTTC
-	TRBJ2-2	few	TRBV9	CASSPRGGLGTGELFF	TGTGCCAGCAGCCCGAGGGGGGGTTTAGGGACCGGGGAGCTGTTTTTT
TRBD2	TRBJ2-1	-	TRBV2	CASSTTLAGPPNNEQFF	TGTGCCAGCAGTACGACCCTAGCGGGCCCCCCTAACAATGAGCAGTTCTTC
-	TRBJ1-5	-	TRBV9	CASSDDRHPGQPQHF	TGTGCCAGCAGCGACGACAGGCATCCGGGTCAGCCCCAGCATTTT
-	TRBJ1-2	-	TRBV7-9	CASSFPGSGYTF	TGTGCCAGCAGCTTCCCAGGGTCTGGCTACACCTTC
-	TRBJ1-3	-	TRBV6-5	CASSYEGGNTIYF	TGTGCCAGCAGTTATGAGGGTGGAAACACCATATATTTT
-	TRBJ2-7	-	TRBV19	CASSIDYRVEQYF	TGTGCCAGTAGTATAGATTACAGGGTCGAGCAGTACTTC
-	TRBJ1-2	-	TRBV11-2	CASSLRFTGNYGYTF	TGTGCCAGCAGCTTAAGGTTCACAGGGAACTATGGCTACACCTTC
-	TRBJ1-2	-	TRBV10-3	CAISDGSPAVGGYTF	TGTGCCATCAGTGATGGGTCGCCAGCGGTTGGAGGCTACACCTTC
TRBD1	TRBJ1-1	-	TRBV30	CAWRGQGRTEAFF	TGTGCCTGGAGAGGACAGGGGCGCACTGAAGCTTTCTTT
-	TRBJ1-1	-	TRBV11-2	CASSLVRGTEAFF	TGTGCCAGCAGCTTAGTTAGGGGGACTGAAGCTTTCTTT
-	TRBJ2-7	once	TRBV27	CASSLFSGIYEQYF	TGTGCCAGCAGTTTATTTTCCGGGATCTACGAGCAGTACTTC
TRBD1	TRBJ1-2	-	TRBV19	CASSMGRGPYGYTF	TGTGCCAGTAGTATGGGCAGGGGGCCCTATGGCTACACCTTC
TRBD2	TRBJ2-3	-	TRBV5-1	CASDLGTNSADTQYF	TGCGCCAGCGACCTCGGGACTAATTCCGCAGATACGCAGTATTTT